This T cell receptor (beta chain) is drawn from a study of OX40 agonist ivuxolimab in advanced cancers. Anyone with autoimmune disease history or systemic immunosuppression was excluded. Overall study results and limits: Within 6 weeks, CD4+ and CD8+ blood T cells expanded clonally at 0.1 to 3.0 mg/kg.

TCRdb's table, derived via immunoSEQ multiplex PCR, lists solely in-frame clones and lacks some. The table has 68,000 or so clones, around four fifths seen once. The V segment lost 7 bases and the J segment 1 base; nucleotides outside the gene matches: 6. Per germline, CDR1 SQVTM and CDR2 ANQGSEA. This CDR3 is built from 13 residues. A remark on this clone: Its antigen is still unknown.

The sample in question was CD4+ or CD8+ T cells sorted from blood, obtained in a trial of the OX40 agonist ivuxolimab. The chain carries TRBV29-1 and TRBJ1-1, with 7 bases lining up with TRBD1. The source of this sequence is an adult with an advanced solid tumor such as melanoma, head and neck, liver or kidney cancer. The CDR3 DNA reads as TGCAGCGGTACGGGACAGACGAACACTGAAGCTTTCTTT. Translated: CSGTGQTNTEAFF.